The clone carrying this T cell receptor beta chain has more than one count but fewer than ten. No antigen is known for it. These data belong to a study of T-cell memory formation after mild COVID-19. Study-wide results and limits: The pre-infection memory compartment contained some responding clones, suggesting cross-reactive memory joined.

TCRdb fed the 5' RACE reads into MiXCR, producing one record per CDR3 protein. The sample lists about 280,000 distinct CDR3 sequences; 8% to 10% were seen once. V shed 5 bases and J shed 4 bases, with 10 bases lying between them. CDR3 size: 13 residues. Germline V gene lookup returns CDR1 SGHTA and CDR2 FQGTGA. This sequence was found in a man between 18 and 29 years old who had mild COVID-19 (a few samples of this study predate the infection). Cell type and time point are not known. The material sequenced was PBMCs or a T cell subset sorted from them (not recorded which). The rearrangement joins TRBV7-3 to TRBJ2-3; D not certain. The CDR3 bases are TGTGCCAGCAGCCCCGTGGGGTCAGATACGCAGTATTTT. Translating gives CASSPVGSDTQYF. The variable domain in full, with the rest retrieved from reference TRBV7-3 and TRBJ2-3, is GAGVSQTPSNKVTEKGKYVELRCDPISGHTALYWYRQSLGQGPEFLIYFQGTGAADDSGLPNDRFFAVRPEGSVSTLKIQRTERGDSAVYLCASSPVGSDTQYFGPGTRLTVL.